Each of the 18 T cell receptor beta chains below was sequenced from the same sample in a study of technical replicates of blood from a handful of donors (dated by TCRdb to the late 2010s). The library was prepared using the immunoSEQ multiplex PCR assay. TCRdb's version of the immuneACCESS table is confined to in-frame rearrangements and falls short of the full clone set. An unresolved V gene accounts for under half of the shortfall where checked; the remainder is of unknown origin. Counted in this sample were approximately 90,000 clones; 95% of them appeared once. Of the sample, approximately 0.26% is held by the ten largest clones. Material for sequencing was T cells isolated from PBMCs. Receptors were obtained from a human donor in good health.

The chain has TRBV11-3 and TRBJ1-2; the D is unclear. The CDR3 has 13 amino acids. CDR1 is SGHNT and CDR2 is YENEEA in the germline V gene. The V end lost 0 bases, the J end lost 4 bases, and 6 bases lay between the germline ends. This CDR3 reads CASSLDTTYGYTF. The CDR3, as DNA: TGTGCCAGCAGCTTAGACACTACCTATGGCTACACCTTC.

The rearrangement links TRBV18 to TRBJ2-5, with D perhaps TRBD1 (6 bases). Trimming shortened V by 2 bases and J by 3 bases, and 7 bases separated the two germline ends. Germline V gene data show CDR1 as KGHSH and CDR2 as LQKENI. This CDR3 spans 13 amino acids. CDR3 in amino acids: CASSPRTEETQYF. As DNA, the CDR3 is TGTGCCAGCTCACCAAGGACAGAAGAGACCCAGTACTTC.

The chain carries TRBV19 and TRBJ2-7; 7 bases map to TRBD1. The CDR3 totals 12 residues. Germline V gene lookup returns CDR1 LNHDA and CDR2 SQIVND (reference sequence). The junction had 8 bases not matched to a gene; V was cut back by 9 bases and J by 6 bases. As DNA, the CDR3 is TGTGCCAGCGGAAGGACAGGTTTCGAGCAGTACTTC. The encoded protein is CASGRTGFEQYF.

V and J are TRBV9 and TRBJ2-7, with TRBD2 as a possible D gene (6 bases). Germline V gives CDR1 SGDLS, CDR2 YYNGEE. The CDR3 has 14 residues. Trimming took 5 bases from V and 2 from J, leaving 14 bases between them. CDR3 DNA sequence: TGTGCCAGCAGTATGGACGGAGGGGCCTACGAGCAGTACTTC. Translation: CASSMDGGAYEQYF.

The chain recombines TRBV5-6 with TRBJ1-4, with TRBD1 matching over 8 bases. With 4 bases clipped from V and 8 bases from J, the junction kept 13 bases outside the gene matches. Germline CDR1 and CDR2: SGHDT and YYEEEE. CDR3 length: 16 residues. CDR3 nucleotides: TGTGCCAGCAGCCGGGACAGGACCTTCCTAGGGGAAAAACTGTTTTTT. The encoded protein is CASSRDRTFLGEKLFF.

The rearrangement joins TRBV7-9 to TRBJ2-7; TRBD1 matches 9 bases. Per the germline V gene, CDR1 is SEHNR and CDR2 is FQNEAQ (reference sequence). The CDR3 loop spans 12 amino acids. J was trimmed by 6 bases and V by 9 bases; bases with no gene match: 6. CDR3 in DNA: TGTGCCAGTTCCGGGACAGGGACCGAGCAGTACTTC. It is translated as CASSGTGTEQYF.

The genes are TRBV28 and TRBJ2-7; 8 bases agree with TRBD1. The CDR3 runs 18 residues. In germline, CDR1 is MDHEN, CDR2 SYDVKM. V shed 5 bases and J 6 bases; nucleotides not matched to a gene: 21. CDR3 protein: CASSPTHIRTGSGAEQYF. In nucleotides, the CDR3 is TGTGCCAGCAGTCCCACTCACATCCGGACAGGGAGCGGTGCCGAGCAGTACTTC.

V gene TRBV19 combines with J gene TRBJ1-4, with a weak D call TRBD1 (5 bases). Germline-derived CDR1 and CDR2 are LNHDA and SQIVND (reference sequence). This CDR3 comprises 16 residues. V was cut by 10 bases and J by 0 bases, with 18 bases left in between. Here the CDR3 reads CATSRGDSATNEKLFF. The DNA for the CDR3 is TGTGCCACCAGTCGGGGGGATAGTGCAACTAATGAAAAACTGTTTTTT.

The rearrangement uses TRBV2 and TRBJ1-4; the D gene is possibly TRBD1 (6 bases). From germline, CDR1 is SNHLY and CDR2 FYNNEI. V was trimmed by 11 bases and J by 8 bases, leaving 15 bases between them. This CDR3 is 12 amino acids long. As DNA, the CDR3 is TGTGCCGGCCGACAGGAGGAGGAAAAACTGTTTTTT. Its protein is CAGRQEEEKLFF. Combining the CDR3 with reference TRBV2 and TRBJ1-4 gives the whole variable domain EPEVTQTPSHQVTQMGQEVILRCVPISNHLYFYWYRQILGQKVEFLVSFYNNEISEKSEIFDDQFSVERPDGSNFTLKIRSTKLEDSAMYFCAGRQEEEKLFFGSGTQLSVL.

The chain has TRBV5-1 and TRBJ2-1; TRBD2 aligns across 10 bases. Trimming removed 1 base from V and 1 base from J; junction bases left unmatched: 11. Germline lookup yields CDR1 SGHRS and CDR2 YFSETQ. The CDR3 has 19 amino acids. In nucleotides, the CDR3 is TGCGCCAGCAGCTTGTCCCCTAGCGGGAGTTTGTTATCCTACAATGAGCAGTTCTTC. This translates into CASSLSPSGSLLSYNEQFF.

This chain uses TRBV7-2 with TRBJ2-3; D is possibly TRBD2 (6 bases). V lost 2 bases to trimming and J lost 0 bases, with 15 bases between them. This CDR3 comprises 17 residues. The germline V gene has CDR1 SGHTA and CDR2 FQGNSA. DNA for the CDR3: TGTGCCAGCAGCTTACGAGGTCTAGCGAAGAGCACAGATACGCAGTATTTT. This codes for CASSLRGLAKSTDTQYF.

Remarks on this clone: The same CDR3 also results from other DNA sequences found in this sample. The chain carries TRBV5-1 and TRBJ2-5, with 13 bases aligning to TRBD2. V lost 3 bases and J lost 5; bases outside the gene matches: 16. The CDR3 has 19 residues. The germline V gene has CDR1 SGHRS and CDR2 YFSETQ. The CDR3 DNA is TGCGCCAGCAGCTACACGGGACTAGCGGGAACTAACGTCGGGGAGACCCAGTACTTC. It translates to CASSYTGLAGTNVGETQYF.

The chain carries TRBV10-1 and TRBJ1-1, with a possible D match to TRBD1 (6 bases). CDR1 and CDR2 (germline): WNHNN, SYGVQD (reference sequence). Deletions cut 6 bases from V and 4 bases from J, with 12 bases between. The CDR3 spans 13 residues. The chain's CDR3 is CASRDSGVTEAFF. CDR3 DNA: TGCGCCAGCAGAGACTCAGGGGTCACTGAAGCTTTCTTT.

This chain links TRBV7-9 with TRBJ1-6; D gene uncertain. This CDR3 spans 12 amino acids. Germline CDR1 is SEHNR and CDR2 is FQNEAQ (reference sequence). Trimming took off 2 bases at V and 10 bases at J, with 6 bases between the two ends. The chain's CDR3 is CASSLNRSPLHF. CDR3 sequence (DNA): TGTGCCAGCAGCTTAAACAGATCACCCCTCCACTTT.

V gene TRBV19 combines with J gene TRBJ1-1, with D hard to call. The germline V gene has CDR1 LNHDA and CDR2 SQIVND (reference sequence). This CDR3 has 13 amino acids. The germline V and J ends were trimmed by 7 bases and 7 bases, with 16 bases remaining between them. The CDR3 protein is CASTPAGIFEAFF. CDR3 in DNA: TGTGCCAGTACCCCGGCGGGGATTTTTGAAGCTTTCTTT.

V and J are TRBV6-6 and TRBJ2-5; TRBD2 might be the D (6 bases). The CDR3 consists of 14 residues. V gave up 2 bases and J gave up 6 bases, with 13 bases separating them. Germline CDR1 and CDR2: MNHNY and SVGAGI (reference sequence). CDR3 coding DNA: TGTGCCAGCAGTTACGGAGGGCGAATGAAGACCCAGTACTTC. The encoded protein is CASSYGGRMKTQYF.

The rearrangement uses TRBV5-1 and TRBJ2-1; weak D call: TRBD1 (6 bases). Germline V gene sequence: CDR1 SGHRS, CDR2 YFSETQ. Trimming took off 3 bases at V and 0 bases at J, with 13 bases between the two ends. CDR3 size: 16 residues. CDR3: CASSSEQGPSYNEQFF. The CDR3 bases are TGCGCCAGCAGCTCAGAACAGGGACCCTCCTACAATGAGCAGTTCTTC.

The CDR3 spells CASNRDRVPDTQYF. In DNA, the CDR3 is TGTGCCAGCAACCGGGACAGGGTACCAGATACGCAGTATTTT. The chain combines TRBV11-2 with TRBJ2-3; 9 bases align to TRBD1. Germline-derived CDR1 and CDR2 are SGHAT and FQNNGV. V lost 7 bases to trimming and J lost 4 bases; unmatched junction nucleotides: 6. The CDR3 runs to 14 residues. The full variable domain, with the rest looked up from reference TRBV11-2 and TRBJ2-3, is EAGVAQSPRYKIIEKRQSVAFWCNPISGHATLYWYQQILGQGPKLLIQFQNNGVVDDSQLPKDRFSAERLKGVDSTLKIQPAKLEDSAVYLCASNRDRVPDTQYFGPGTRLTVL.